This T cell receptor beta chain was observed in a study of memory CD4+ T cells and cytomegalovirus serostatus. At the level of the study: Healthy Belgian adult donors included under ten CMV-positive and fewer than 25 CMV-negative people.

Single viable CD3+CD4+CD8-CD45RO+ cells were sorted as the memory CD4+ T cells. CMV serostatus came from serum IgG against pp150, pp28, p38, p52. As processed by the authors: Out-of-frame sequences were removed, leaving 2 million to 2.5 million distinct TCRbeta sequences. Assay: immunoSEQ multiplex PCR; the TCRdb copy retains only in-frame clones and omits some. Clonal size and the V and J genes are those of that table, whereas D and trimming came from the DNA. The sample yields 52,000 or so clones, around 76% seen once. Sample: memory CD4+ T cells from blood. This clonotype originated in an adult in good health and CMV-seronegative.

DNA of the CDR3: TGTGCCAGTAGTATACCCAGGGGCGCCTACAATGAGCAGTTCTTC. Translated, it gives CASSIPRGAYNEQFF. The chain uses TRBV19 and TRBJ2-1, with a possible D match to TRBD1 (6 bases). Germline values: CDR1 LNHDA, CDR2 SQIVND (reference sequence). This CDR3 region has 15 residues. Trimming removed 2 bases at V and 2 bases at J, with 10 bases between.